This TCR beta chain was documented in a study of T cells in Graves' hyperthyroidism and ophthalmopathy. General observations from the study: The model identified upcoming ophthalmopathy a median about six months ahead of onset.

The CDR3 is 14 residues long. V lost 2 bases and J 6 bases, leaving 14 bases between the germline ends. Looked up from germline, CDR1 is SGHRS and CDR2 is YFSETQ. RNA transcripts yielded amplified TCR beta CDR3 regions. First-round RT-PCR with HTBI primers amplified the TCR CDR3 region. TCRdb called the multiplex PCR reads again in MiXCR, with one record for every CDR3 protein. Of fewer than 800,000 distinct CDR3 sequences in the sample, about 17% were seen once. The diagnoses drew upon clinical symptoms, serum thyroxine and TRAb, thyroid ultrasound and orbital computed tomography. The authors took PBMCs from 10 ml fresh peripheral blood. In regard to this clonotype: What it recognizes is unknown.

The sequenced sample was blood. The source is a man younger than 35 with Graves' hyperthyroidism. V and J are TRBV5-1 and TRBJ2-5; maybe TRBD2 (6 bases). Written as DNA, the CDR3 is TGCGCCAGCAGCTTAACAGTGGAGGGGAAGACCCAGTACTTC. Its translation: CASSLTVEGKTQYF.